This TCR beta chain is drawn from a study of early T cells in non-severe SARS-CoV-2 infection. Looking at the study overall: Chains stayed unpaired after sequencing of bulk RNA from unsorted whole blood. General observations from the study: Matching results from VDJdb favored anti-spike CD8 responses, leaving private and CD4 specificities undetected.

This clonotype was counted a few times. Its antigen is unknown. Each cDNA molecule carried a unique molecular identifier. TCRdb recomputed calls from the 5' RACE reads with MiXCR, one row per CDR3 protein. The table has 48,000 or so distinct CDR3 sequences, over 10% seen once; the top ten hold 10%. The CDR3 runs to 15 residues. The germline V gene has CDR1 SGHAT and CDR2 FQDESV (reference sequence). V dropped 5 bases and J dropped 1 base, with 14 bases sitting between them. The sample comprised whole blood. This receptor was obtained from an adult who was a healthcare worker with PCR-confirmed SARS-CoV-2 infection or an uninfected control (not recorded which). The chain is built from TRBV11-1 and TRBJ2-5, with D perhaps TRBD1 or TRBD2 (5 bases each). The CDR3 nucleotides are TGTGCCAGCAGCCGGGACGGACGCTTCCAAGAGACCCAGTACTTC. Translation: CASSRDGRFQETQYF.